The 14 T cell receptor beta chains below come from one sample, sequenced in a study of Ad26.COV2.S vaccination and SARS-CoV-2 variants (dated by TCRdb to the early 2020s). This specimen's treatment or condition label, interpreted: 15 to 20 received Ad26.COV2.S at low or high dose, single or two shots; about 5 received placebo; per-sample allocation not given. For vaccine and placebo recipients, the sequenced repertoires came from samples collected on day 63 after the first injection. Libraries were built with the immunoSEQ multiplex PCR assay. TCRdb mirrors the immuneACCESS table, restricted to in-frame sequences. Some clones are absent from its copies; in checked studies, under half trace to an unresolved V gene, and the reason for the others is unknown. This sample has roughly 700,000 clones in its table, and 89% of those were observed once. The ten top clones hold about 1.5% of the sample. The sample consisted of peripheral blood, taken in a trial of Ad26.COV2.S vaccine versus placebo. These receptors were taken from a person aged 18-65 years who received the Ad26.COV2.S COVID-19 vaccine or a placebo.

CDR3 DNA: TGTGCCAGTAGTAAAGACACGGTCTCTGGAAACACCATATATTTT. Translating it yields CASSKDTVSGNTIYF. This chain uses TRBV19 with TRBJ1-3; D is undetermined. This CDR3 is 15 amino acids long. Germline CDR1 is LNHDA and CDR2 is SQIVND (reference sequence). The V and J ends lost 4 bases and 0 bases respectively, with 10 bases between them.

This sequence joins TRBV30 and TRBJ1-2; possible D gene TRBD1, 6 bases. CDR1 is GTSNPN and CDR2 is SVGIG in the germline V gene (reference sequence). There are 10 residues in the CDR3. Trimming stripped 5 bases from V and 5 bases from J, with 6 bases between. CDR3 protein: CAWQGYGYTF. The CDR3 DNA is TGTGCCTGGCAGGGGTATGGCTACACCTTC.

This clone has more than one count but fewer than ten. This sequence joins TRBV2 and TRBJ1-2; no clear D. Trimming took 4 bases from V and 6 from J, leaving 12 bases between them. CDR3 length: 13 residues. CDR1 SNHLY and CDR2 FYNNEI come from the germline V gene. The CDR3 region is CASSVGQVDGYTF. The CDR3, as DNA: TGTGCCAGCAGTGTAGGGCAGGTCGATGGCTACACCTTC.

V is TRBV21-1 and J is TRBJ2-7; TRBD2 is the table's D call and was not checked against the DNA. TRBV21-1 is annotated as a pseudogene. This CDR3 has 17 residues. The CDR3 DNA sequence: TGTGCCAGCAGCAAAGCGCAAGGGCTAGCGGGACCCTACGAGCAGTACTTC. Its protein is CASSKAQGLAGPYEQYF.

The J gene is TRBJ2-5, the V gene TRBV24-1; D is unclear. This CDR3 is built from 13 residues. Germline CDR1 KGHDR, CDR2 SFDVKD. V dropped 4 bases and J dropped 7 bases, with 12 bases sitting between them. CDR3 sequence: CATSDPDPRTQYF. The CDR3 DNA sequence: TGTGCCACCAGTGACCCTGACCCTCGGACCCAGTACTTC.

On this clone: Other nucleotide sequences in the sample specify the same CDR3. The chain uses TRBV30 and TRBJ1-1, with D unclear. Germline values: CDR1 GTSNPN, CDR2 SVGIG (reference sequence). Trimming removed 0 bases from V and 7 bases from J, with 9 bases in between. This CDR3 has 12 amino acids. The DNA of the CDR3 is TGTGCCTGGAGTGTACGAAGAGGTGAAGCTTTCTTT. The encoded protein is CAWSVRRGEAFF. The full variable domain, in which reference TRBV30 and TRBJ1-1 provide the parts outside the CDR3, is SQTIHQWPATLVQPVGSPLSLECTVEGTSNPNLYWYRQAAGRGLQLLFYSVGIGQISSEVPQNLSASRPQDRQFILSSKKLLLSDSGFYLCAWSVRRGEAFFGQGTRLTVV.

This clone was seen just once. The rearrangement links TRBV30 to TRBJ2-7; D may be TRBD1 (5 bases). There are 11 residues in the CDR3. CDR1 and CDR2 from the germline V gene are GTSNPN and SVGIG (reference sequence). V was clipped by 4 bases and J by 3 bases, with 7 bases between them. The CDR3: CAWTQGYEQYF. CDR3 bases: TGTGCCTGGACCCAGGGCTACGAGCAGTACTTC.

This clone is a singleton in its sample. This sequence joins TRBV24-1 and TRBJ2-1; no firm D call. The CDR3 loop spans 15 amino acids. V dropped 4 bases and J dropped 4 bases, with 13 bases sitting between them. The germline gives CDR1 KGHDR, CDR2 SFDVKD. In DNA form, the CDR3 reads TGTGCCACCAGTGACTCGCGACGAGCTTACAATGAGCAGTTCTTC. Protein: CATSDSRRAYNEQFF.

J is TRBJ2-1 and V is TRBV7-9, with 14 bases lining up with TRBD2. V lost 8 bases to trimming and J lost 0 bases; unmatched junction nucleotides: 0. The V gene's germline CDR1 is SEHNR and CDR2 FQNEAQ (reference sequence). The CDR3 loop spans 15 amino acids. In nucleotides, the CDR3 is TGTGCCAGCGGGACTAGCGGGAGCTCCTACAATGAGCAGTTCTTC. It translates to CASGTSGSSYNEQFF.

J is TRBJ2-4 and V is TRBV5-8, with 11 bases fitting TRBD2. This CDR3 is built from 14 residues. Germline assignment: CDR1 SGHTS and CDR2 YDEGEE. Trimming removed 7 bases from V and 15 bases from J; junction bases left unmatched: 15. Here the CDR3 reads CASSIPGLAALLYF. CDR3 nucleotides: TGTGCCAGCTCTATTCCGGGACTAGCGGCCCTTCTGTACTTC. The full variable domain, with the rest looked up from reference TRBV5-8 and TRBJ2-4, is EAGVTQSPTHLIKTRGQQATLRCSPISGHTSVYWYQQALGLGLQFLLWYDEGEERNRGNFPPRFSGRQFPNYSSELNVNALELEDSALYLCASSIPGLAALLYFGAGTRLSVL.

V usage is TRBV19 and J usage is TRBJ1-1; D is unclear. This CDR3 has 14 residues. Per the germline V gene, CDR1 is LNHDA and CDR2 is SQIVND (reference sequence). V lost 4 bases to trimming and J lost 0 bases, with 9 bases between them. The CDR3 is CASSSLRVNTEAFF. The DNA of the CDR3 is TGTGCCAGTAGTAGTCTTCGGGTGAACACTGAAGCTTTCTTT.

The chain couples TRBV6-5 to TRBJ1-5; 9 bases map to TRBD1. The CDR3 covers 15 residues. The V segment lost 11 bases and the J segment 0 bases; nucleotides outside the gene matches: 8. From germline, CDR1 is MNHEY and CDR2 SVGAGI. The CDR3 DNA reads as TGTGCCGGTAGGACAGGGGCCGATAGCAATCAGCCCCAGCATTTT. Protein: CAGRTGADSNQPQHF.

The V and J genes are TRBV15 and TRBJ1-5; 7 bases are a match to TRBD1. The V gene's germline CDR1 is LNHNV and CDR2 YYDKDF (reference sequence). CDR3 length: 18 residues. V lost 0 bases to trimming and J lost 4 bases; unmatched junction nucleotides: 12. The CDR3 reads CATSRDAGGQIFNQPQHF. In DNA form, the CDR3 reads TGTGCCACCAGCAGAGATGCAGGGGGACAGATTTTTAATCAGCCCCAGCATTTT.

This sequence joins TRBV19 and TRBJ1-5; D remains unclear. This CDR3 has 17 amino acids. Germline V gives CDR1 LNHDA, CDR2 SQIVND (reference sequence). Trimming took off 4 bases at V and 2 bases at J, with 18 bases between the two ends. CDR3 DNA: TGTGCCAGTAGTACCGAGAGCGCGGCATGGGGCAATCAGCCCCAGCATTTT. Residues: CASSTESAAWGNQPQHF.